This entry describes one T cell receptor (beta chain). Antigen: not known. The sample originates from a study of T cells in Graves' hyperthyroidism and ophthalmopathy. Overall study context: Blood was drawn when the patient was first diagnosed and still untreated.

The germline V and J ends were trimmed by 0 bases and 5 bases, with 14 bases remaining between them. The germline V gene encodes CDR1 SGHKS and CDR2 YYEKEE (reference sequence). The length of the CDR3 is 15 residues. General observations from the study: The model identified upcoming ophthalmopathy a median approximately 6.5 months ahead of onset.

From RNA transcripts, TCR beta CDR3 regions were amplified. The HTBI primer set drove a first-round RT-PCR of the TCR CDR3. Each CDR3 protein gets one entry after TCRdb re-called the multiplex PCR reads with MiXCR. Of roughly 660,000 distinct CDR3 sequences in the sample, 17% were seen once. Patients were excluded because of uncontrolled infection, other autoimmune disease, pregnancy or lactation. Isolation of PBMCs was performed on 8 to 10 ml fresh peripheral blood. The chain uses TRBV5-5 and TRBJ1-2; D gene ambiguous. The sequence came from a man aged 45 to 65 with Graves' hyperthyroidism. Source material: blood. This chain's CDR3 is CASSLALLASYGYTF. In DNA, the CDR3 is TGTGCCAGCAGCTTGGCTTTGTTGGCCTCGTATGGCTACACCTTC.